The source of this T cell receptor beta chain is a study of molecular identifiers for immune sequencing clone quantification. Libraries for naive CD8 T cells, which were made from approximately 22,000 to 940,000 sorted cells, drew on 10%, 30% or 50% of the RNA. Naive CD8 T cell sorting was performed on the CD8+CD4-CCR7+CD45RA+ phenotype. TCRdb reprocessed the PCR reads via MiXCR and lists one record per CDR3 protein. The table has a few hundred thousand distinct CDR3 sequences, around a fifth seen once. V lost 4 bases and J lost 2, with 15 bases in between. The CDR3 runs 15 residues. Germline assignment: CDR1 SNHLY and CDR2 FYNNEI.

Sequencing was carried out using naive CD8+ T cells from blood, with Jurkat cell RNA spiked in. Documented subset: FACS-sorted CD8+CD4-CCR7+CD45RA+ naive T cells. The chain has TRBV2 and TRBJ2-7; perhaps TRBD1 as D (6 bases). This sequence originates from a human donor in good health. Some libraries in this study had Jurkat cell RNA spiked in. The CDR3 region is CASSGQVGVAYEQYF. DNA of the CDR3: TGTGCCAGCAGTGGACAGGTTGGGGTGGCCTACGAGCAGTACTTC. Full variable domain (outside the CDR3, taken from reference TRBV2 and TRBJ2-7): EPEVTQTPSHQVTQMGQEVILRCVPISNHLYFYWYRQILGQKVEFLVSFYNNEISEKSEIFDDQFSVERPDGSNFTLKIRSTKLEDSAMYFCASSGQVGVAYEQYFGPGTRLTVT.